Here is one T cell receptor (beta chain) with its context. Previously, flow cytometry had revealed CD8+CD57+ cell expansion in the patients chosen for sequencing. The study profiled TCR beta VDJ and CDR3 using genomic DNA as template. In TCRdb, the reads were re-called with MiXCR into one record per CDR3 protein. Of approximately 150,000 distinct CDR3 sequences listed, over 55% are singletons. The entry originates in a study of CD8+CD57+ T cells in acquired aplastic anemia. The wider study: CD4+ and CD8+ cells, once sorted, gave DNA averaging approximately 3 ug.

V was trimmed by 3 bases and J by 7 bases, leaving 14 bases between them. The CDR3 spans 14 residues. CDR1 and CDR2 from the germline V gene are SGHRS and YFSETQ. The specimen sequenced was sorted CD4+, CD8+, or CD8+CD57+ T cells (not recorded which) from PBMCs. The chain links TRBV5-1 to TRBJ2-1; D is unresolved. The origin of this receptor is a human donor with aplastic anemia. The CDR3 spells CASSSGLEENEQFF. As DNA, the CDR3 is TGCGCCAGCAGCTCGGGCCTGGAAGAGAATGAGCAGTTCTTC.